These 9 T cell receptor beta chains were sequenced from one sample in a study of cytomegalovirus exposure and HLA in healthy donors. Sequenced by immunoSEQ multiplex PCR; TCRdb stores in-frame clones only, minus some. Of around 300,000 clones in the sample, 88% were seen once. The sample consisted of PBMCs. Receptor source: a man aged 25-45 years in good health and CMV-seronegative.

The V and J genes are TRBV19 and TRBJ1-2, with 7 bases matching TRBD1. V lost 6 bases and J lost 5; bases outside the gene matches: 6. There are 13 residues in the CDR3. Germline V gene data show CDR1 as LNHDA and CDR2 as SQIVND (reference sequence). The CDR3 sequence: CASSRTGAYGYTF. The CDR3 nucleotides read TGTGCCAGTAGCAGGACAGGAGCATATGGCTACACCTTC.

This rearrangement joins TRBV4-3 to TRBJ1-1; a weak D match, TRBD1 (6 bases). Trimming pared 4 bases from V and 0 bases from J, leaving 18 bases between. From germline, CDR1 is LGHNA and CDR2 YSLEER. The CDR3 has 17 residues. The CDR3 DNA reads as TGCGCCAGCAGCCGGGGTTGGGGGCGAAACGTGAACACTGAAGCTTTCTTT. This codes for CASSRGWGRNVNTEAFF.

The CDR3 nucleotides read TGTGCCAGCAGCCGAACAGGGGCCTATAATGAAAAACTGTTTTTT. As protein: CASSRTGAYNEKLFF. This rearrangement joins TRBV5-4 to TRBJ1-4; TRBD1 matches 7 bases. Germline V gene lookup returns CDR1 SGHNT and CDR2 YYREEE (reference sequence). The CDR3 extends over 15 amino acids. The J segment lost 4 bases and the V segment lost 4 bases, leaving 7 bases of the junction unmatched.

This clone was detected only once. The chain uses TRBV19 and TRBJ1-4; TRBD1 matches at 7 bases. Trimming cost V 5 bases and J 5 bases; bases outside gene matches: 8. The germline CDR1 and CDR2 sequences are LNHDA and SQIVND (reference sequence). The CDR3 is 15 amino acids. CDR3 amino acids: CASSFLGTANEKLFF. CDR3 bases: TGTGCCAGTAGTTTCCTGGGGACAGCAAATGAAAAACTGTTTTTT.

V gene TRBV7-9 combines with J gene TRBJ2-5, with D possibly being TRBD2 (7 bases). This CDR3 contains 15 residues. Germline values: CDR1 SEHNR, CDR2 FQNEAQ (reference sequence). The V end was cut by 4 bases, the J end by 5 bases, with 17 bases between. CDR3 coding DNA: TGTGCCAGCAGCTCCACTAGGACTAGGGGGGAGACCCAGTACTTC. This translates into CASSSTRTRGETQYF.

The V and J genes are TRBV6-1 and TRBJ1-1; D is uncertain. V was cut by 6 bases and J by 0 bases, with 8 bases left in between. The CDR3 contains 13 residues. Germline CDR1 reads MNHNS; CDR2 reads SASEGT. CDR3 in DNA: TGTGCCAGCAGCCCTAATATGAACACTGAAGCTTTCTTT. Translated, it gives CASSPNMNTEAFF.

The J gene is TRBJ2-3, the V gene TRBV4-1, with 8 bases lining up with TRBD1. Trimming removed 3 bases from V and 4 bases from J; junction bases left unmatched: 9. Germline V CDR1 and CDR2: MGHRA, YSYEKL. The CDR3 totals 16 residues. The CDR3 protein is CASSHSGQGLADTQYF. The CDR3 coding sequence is TGCGCCAGCAGCCATTCCGGACAGGGATTGGCAGATACGCAGTATTTT.

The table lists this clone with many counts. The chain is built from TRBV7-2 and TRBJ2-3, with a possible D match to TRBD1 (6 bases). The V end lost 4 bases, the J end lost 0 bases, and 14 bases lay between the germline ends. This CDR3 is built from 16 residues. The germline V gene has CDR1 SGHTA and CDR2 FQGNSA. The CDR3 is CASSWFQGSSTDTQYF. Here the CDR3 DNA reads TGTGCCAGCAGCTGGTTCCAGGGGTCTAGCACAGATACGCAGTATTTT.

The CDR3 DNA reads TGCGCCAGCAGTCAATCGATTTCAAAAGCGACCCAGTACTTC. Translation gives CASSQSISKATQYF. The rearrangement links TRBV23-1 to TRBJ2-5; no reliable D call. TRBV23-1 carries the ORF label, with uncertain function. With 0 bases removed from V and 7 bases from J, the gap between germline ends came to 12 bases. The CDR3 has 14 amino acids.